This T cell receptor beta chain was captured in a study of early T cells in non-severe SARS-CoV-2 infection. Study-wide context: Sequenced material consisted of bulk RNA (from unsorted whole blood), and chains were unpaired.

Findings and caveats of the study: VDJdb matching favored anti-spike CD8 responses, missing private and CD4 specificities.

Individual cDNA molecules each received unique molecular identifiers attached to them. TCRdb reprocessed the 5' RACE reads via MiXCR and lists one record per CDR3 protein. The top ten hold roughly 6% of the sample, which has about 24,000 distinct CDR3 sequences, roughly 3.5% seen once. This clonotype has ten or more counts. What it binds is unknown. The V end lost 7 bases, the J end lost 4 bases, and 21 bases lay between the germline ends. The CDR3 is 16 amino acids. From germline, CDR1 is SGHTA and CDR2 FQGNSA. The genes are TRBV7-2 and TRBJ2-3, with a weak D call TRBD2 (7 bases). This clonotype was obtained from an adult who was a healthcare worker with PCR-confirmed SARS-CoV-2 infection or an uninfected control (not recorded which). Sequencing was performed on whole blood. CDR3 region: CASTLLGDGGPDTQYF. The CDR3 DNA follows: TGTGCCAGCACCCTCTTAGGGGACGGGGGGCCAGATACGCAGTATTTT.